This record concerns one T cell receptor beta chain sequence. This specimen comes from a study of blood T cell repertoires in COVID-19. Study information: Spain, Italy and the United States supplied samples that represented acute and convalescent COVID-19. PBMCs, B-cell-depleted T cells, or T cells provided the cDNA or gDNA that made up the material.

The germline V gene has CDR1 ENHRY and CDR2 SYGVKD. This CDR3 contains 14 residues. V was trimmed by 11 bases and J by 1 base, leaving 17 bases between them. The table came from immunoSEQ multiplex PCR; TCRdb's copy has only in-frame clones and leaves some out. The sample has around 300,000 clones; around four fifths are singletons. The chain uses TRBV10-3 and TRBJ1-1; no reliable D call. The sample comprised peripheral blood. The clonotype comes from a woman aged 50 to 60 with active or convalescent COVID-19. The CDR3 reads CASREPTRNTEAFF. The CDR3 bases are TGTGCCTCCCGGGAACCCACGAGGAACACTGAAGCTTTCTTT.